This T cell receptor (beta chain) was found in a study of response to subunit inactivated influenza vaccine. Study outcomes and limitations: Authors suggested each seasonal flu vaccination may recruit only limited numbers of new T cells.

This clonotype was found a few times. The antigen remains unidentified. TCRdb re-derived calls from the RT-PCR reads in MiXCR, one entry per CDR3 protein. The table records 700,000 to 800,000 distinct CDR3 sequences, roughly 18% of them present only once. Germline CDR1 SGHTA, CDR2 FQGNSA. This CDR3 comprises 16 residues. The J segment lost 4 bases and the V segment lost 5 bases, leaving 9 bases of the junction unmatched. This material consisted of PBMCs from blood, taken approximately 5 days after vaccination. The source of this sequence is a man over 45 who received an inactivated influenza vaccine. V usage is TRBV7-2 and J usage is TRBJ2-5, with 11 bases identical to TRBD2. CDR3 amino acids: CASSTTGLAGGETQYF. In nucleotides, the CDR3 is TGTGCCAGCAGCACGACTGGTCTAGCGGGAGGAGAGACCCAGTACTTC.